The 12 T cell receptor beta chains below all came from one sample that was sequenced in a study of blood T cell repertoires in COVID-19. Data came from immunoSEQ multiplex PCR; TCRdb stores just in-frame clones and leaves some out. The sample comprises about 500,000 clones, 75% to 90% of which are singletons, and roughly 0.84% rests with the top ten. Sequenced material: peripheral blood. Every receptor here comes from a man between 18 and 29 years old with COVID-19, enrolled during active disease.

For the CDR3, the DNA is TGTGCCAGCAGCCTACAGTATGGTCAGCCCCAGCATTTT. Protein product: CASSLQYGQPQHF. The chain recombines TRBV12-3 or TRBV12-4 with TRBJ1-5; D is unclear. This CDR3 region has 13 residues. With 6 bases removed from V and 6 bases from J, the gap between germline ends came to 12 bases.

This rearrangement joins TRBV7-2 to TRBJ2-3; 7 bases align to TRBD2. The CDR3 loop spans 16 amino acids. Per germline, CDR1 SGHTA and CDR2 FQGNSA. After removal of 2 bases from V and 4 bases from J, the junction contained 9 bases not matched to a gene. CDR3 DNA: TGTGCCAGCAGCTTATCCCCGACTAGCAGATCAGATACGCAGTATTTT. Translation: CASSLSPTSRSDTQYF.

This sequence joins TRBV7-8 and TRBJ2-1, with 7 bases aligning to TRBD2. Germline V lookup: CDR1 SGHVS, CDR2 FQNEAQ. This CDR3 spans 13 amino acids. The V gene end was trimmed by 5 bases and the J gene end by 2 bases; junction bases not matched to a gene: 0. CDR3 region: CASSGTTYNEQFF. The CDR3, as DNA: TGTGCCAGCAGCGGGACTACCTACAATGAGCAGTTCTTC.

This sequence joins TRBV4-1 and TRBJ2-2; the match to TRBD1 covers 12 bases. The CDR3 has 18 amino acids. Germline values: CDR1 MGHRA, CDR2 YSYEKL. The J segment lost 4 bases and the V segment lost 2 bases, leaving 8 bases of the junction unmatched. Written as DNA, the CDR3 is TGCGCCAGCAGCCAACCCCCGGGACAGGGGGCAGTCACCGGGGAGCTGTTTTTT. It is translated as CASSQPPGQGAVTGELFF.

The CDR3 nucleotides read TGTGCCAGCAGTCCGGGTGGTAATGAAAAACTGTTTTTT. Translating gives CASSPGGNEKLFF. This sequence joins TRBV12-3 or TRBV12-4 and TRBJ1-4, with D uncertain. The CDR3 consists of 13 residues. The V end lost 5 bases, the J end lost 4 bases, and 8 bases lay between the germline ends.

The chain carries TRBV23-1 and TRBJ1-5; 10 bases match TRBD1. TRBV23-1 is identified as an open reading frame with a role that is uncertain. The J segment lost 11 bases and the V segment lost 2 bases, leaving 15 bases of the junction unmatched. CDR3 length: 17 amino acids. As DNA, the CDR3 is TGCGCCAGCAGTCAAGATACCGGGACAGGGGAGATCCGGGCCCAGCATTTT. Translation: CASSQDTGTGEIRAQHF.

The rearrangement uses TRBV7-9 and TRBJ2-1, with 7 nucleotides matching TRBD1. The germline V gene encodes CDR1 SEHNR and CDR2 FQNEAQ (reference sequence). V trimming: 2 bases; J trimming: 11 bases; junction bases outside the gene matches: 9. CDR3 length: 14 residues. The CDR3 here is CASSLIQGQRQQFF. For the CDR3, the DNA is TGTGCCAGCAGCTTAATTCAGGGACAGCGTCAGCAGTTCTTC.

This chain joins TRBV11-1 and TRBJ1-2; 11 bases line up with TRBD1. V lost 5 bases to trimming and J lost 4 bases; unmatched junction nucleotides: 3. Germline V gene lookup returns CDR1 SGHAT and CDR2 FQDESV (reference sequence). The CDR3 has 14 residues. Here the CDR3 reads CASSPGTGGYGYTF. DNA for the CDR3: TGTGCCAGCAGCCCGGGGACAGGGGGCTATGGCTACACCTTC.

The chain has TRBV5-4 and TRBJ1-2, with 8 positions matching TRBD1. This CDR3 has 16 amino acids. CDR1 and CDR2 (germline): SGHNT, YYREEE (reference sequence). The V gene end was trimmed by 0 bases and the J gene end by 7 bases; junction bases not matched to a gene: 11. For the CDR3, the DNA is TGTGCCAGCAGCTTGGGAAGCAGGGGGCATAGTTCTGGCTACACCTTC. Translated, it gives CASSLGSRGHSSGYTF.

On this clone itself: At the DNA level, this CDR3 is encoded by other sequences in the same sample as well. The V call is TRBV5-1, the J call TRBJ2-1; no clear D. The CDR3 totals 14 residues. With 0 bases removed from V and 8 bases from J, the gap between germline ends came to 12 bases. CDR1 SGHRS and CDR2 YFSETQ come from the germline V gene. The CDR3 reads CASSLDRGLDEQFF. In DNA form, the CDR3 reads TGCGCCAGCAGCTTGGATAGAGGATTGGATGAGCAGTTCTTC.

The CDR3 protein is CASSQTFTADYEQYF. The CDR3 DNA reads TGTGCCAGCAGCCAAACTTTCACAGCAGACTACGAGCAGTACTTC. The rearrangement uses TRBV3-1 (or the pseudogene TRBV3-2) and TRBJ2-7; D call uncertain. The germline gives CDR1 LGHDT, CDR2 YNNKEL (reference sequence). This CDR3 region has 15 residues. V lost 2 bases and J 3 bases, leaving 14 bases between the germline ends.

The rearrangement joins TRBV5-8 to TRBJ2-3, with TRBD1 matching 10 bases. CDR1 is SGHTS and CDR2 is YDEGEE in the germline V gene. This CDR3 is built from 17 residues. The V segment lost 3 bases and the J segment 1 base; nucleotides outside the gene matches: 8. CDR3 amino acids: CASSSLDRGLGTDTQYF. In DNA form, the CDR3 reads TGTGCCAGCAGCTCCCTCGACAGGGGGCTAGGCACAGATACGCAGTATTTT.